A selection of T cell receptor beta chains follows, all from one sample in a study of T cells in narcolepsy. The table came from immunoSEQ multiplex PCR; TCRdb's copy has only in-frame clones and leaves some out. The sample carries some 30,000 clones, around 86% recorded once. The material sequenced was memory (CD45RA-) CD4+ T cells from blood. These receptors originate from a human donor in good health. Each CDR3 is given with its conserved first and last residue. The D gene is left open where the match is weak. Clone size is not always given. Where it is, it says once, few, many or a class for expanded clones.

CDR3 length: 13; D gene: -; J gene: TRBJ1-6; clone size: -; V gene: TRBV10-1; CDR3 DNA: TGCGCCAGCAGTGATGGATATAATTCACCCCTCCACTTT; CDR3 protein: CASSDGYNSPLHF
CDR3 length: 14; D gene: -; J gene: TRBJ1-1; clone size: -; V gene: TRBV10-2; CDR3 DNA: TGCGCCAGCTGCCTTGGGGGTTTGAACACTGAAGCTTTCTTT; CDR3 protein: CASCLGGLNTEAFF
CDR3 length: 15; D gene: -; J gene: TRBJ1-1; clone size: -; V gene: TRBV6-1; CDR3 DNA: TGTGCCAGCAGCCAAGGGGCCAGACCAAACACTGAAGCTTTCTTT; CDR3 protein: CASSQGARPNTEAFF
CDR3 length: 13; D gene: -; J gene: TRBJ2-5; clone size: few; V gene: TRBV5-1; CDR3 DNA: TGCGCCAGCAGCTTGAACGGCGGGGAGACCCAGTACTTC; CDR3 protein: CASSLNGGETQYF
CDR3 length: 17; D gene: -; J gene: TRBJ1-2; clone size: -; V gene: TRBV7-9; CDR3 DNA: TGTGCCAGCAGCTTGTCAACAGGGAATGACCATAACTATGGCTACACCTTC; CDR3 protein: CASSLSTGNDHNYGYTF
CDR3 length: 16; D gene: -; J gene: TRBJ1-3; clone size: -; V gene: TRBV4-1; CDR3 DNA: TGCGCCAGCAGCCATCTACAGGGTCTCTCTGGAAACACCATATATTTT; CDR3 protein: CASSHLQGLSGNTIYF
CDR3 length: 13; D gene: -; J gene: TRBJ1-5; clone size: -; V gene: TRBV6-1; CDR3 DNA: TGTGCCAGCAGCCCAGGTAGCAATCAGCCCCAGCATTTT; CDR3 protein: CASSPGSNQPQHF
CDR3 length: 16; D gene: TRBD2; J gene: TRBJ2-1; clone size: -; V gene: TRBV11-2; CDR3 DNA: TGTGCCAGCAGCCTCCTCACTAGCGGGGGCTACAATGAGCAGTTCTTC; CDR3 protein: CASSLLTSGGYNEQFF
CDR3 length: 14; D gene: -; J gene: TRBJ1-6; clone size: once; V gene: TRBV7-9; CDR3 DNA: TGTGCCAGCAGCTTGGAACAGTATAATTCACCCCTCCACTTT; CDR3 protein: CASSLEQYNSPLHF
CDR3 length: 14; D gene: -; J gene: TRBJ1-1; clone size: -; V gene: TRBV11-2; CDR3 DNA: TGTGCCAGCAGCTCCCAGGGGATGAACACTGAAGCTTTCTTT; CDR3 protein: CASSSQGMNTEAFF
CDR3 length: 13; D gene: -; J gene: TRBJ1-1; clone size: few; V gene: TRBV27; CDR3 DNA: TGTGCCAGCAGTCACACCTATGACACTGAAGCTTTCTTT; CDR3 protein: CASSHTYDTEAFF
CDR3 length: 13; D gene: -; J gene: TRBJ1-6; clone size: -; V gene: TRBV5-4; CDR3 DNA: TGTGCCAGCAGCTTTACGGGTGGATCACCCCTCCACTTT; CDR3 protein: CASSFTGGSPLHF
CDR3 length: 15; D gene: TRBD2; J gene: TRBJ2-1; clone size: -; V gene: TRBV19; CDR3 DNA: TGTGCCAGTAGTATATCTAGCGGGGAAATGAATGAGCAGTTCTTC; CDR3 protein: CASSISSGEMNEQFF
CDR3 length: 15; D gene: -; J gene: TRBJ2-7; clone size: -; V gene: TRBV7-2; CDR3 DNA: TGTGCCAGCAGCTTAGGGGCAGGGTTTTCCTACGAGCAGTACTTC; CDR3 protein: CASSLGAGFSYEQYF
CDR3 length: 13; D gene: -; J gene: TRBJ2-7; clone size: -; V gene: TRBV28; CDR3 DNA: TGTGCCAGCAGTTCGTACAGGGTTAGCGAGCAGTACTTC; CDR3 protein: CASSSYRVSEQYF
CDR3 length: 15; D gene: TRBD1; J gene: TRBJ2-2; clone size: -; V gene: TRBV19; CDR3 DNA: TGTGCCAGTAGTATGTCCCAGGGGGCGGTCGGGGAGCTGTTTTTT; CDR3 protein: CASSMSQGAVGELFF
CDR3 length: 14; D gene: TRBD1; J gene: TRBJ1-5; clone size: -; V gene: TRBV5-6; CDR3 DNA: TGTGCCAGCAGCTTGACAGGGGATCCTCAGCCCCAGCATTTT; CDR3 protein: CASSLTGDPQPQHF
CDR3 length: 14; D gene: -; J gene: TRBJ2-7; clone size: -; V gene: TRBV5-4; CDR3 DNA: TGTGCCAGCAGCTTGGGAGACAGTCCCTACGAGCAGTACTTC; CDR3 protein: CASSLGDSPYEQYF
CDR3 length: 13; D gene: -; J gene: TRBJ1-1; clone size: -; V gene: TRBV27; CDR3 DNA: TGTGCCAGCAGTCACATGTGGGACACTGAAGCTTTCTTT; CDR3 protein: CASSHMWDTEAFF
CDR3 length: 15; D gene: TRBD2; J gene: TRBJ2-1; clone size: -; V gene: TRBV7-2; CDR3 DNA: TGTGCCAGCAGCCCGCCTAGCGGGGGAAACAATGAGCAGTTCTTC; CDR3 protein: CASSPPSGGNNEQFF
CDR3 length: 14; D gene: -; J gene: TRBJ1-6; clone size: few; V gene: TRBV27; CDR3 DNA: TGTGCCAGCAGTTTTCTAGGCGATAATTCACCCCTCCACTTT; CDR3 protein: CASSFLGDNSPLHF
CDR3 length: 15; D gene: -; J gene: TRBJ2-6; clone size: -; V gene: TRBV28; CDR3 DNA: TGTGCCAGCAGTATGGAGGGAACTGGGGCCAACGTCCTGACTTTC; CDR3 protein: CASSMEGTGANVLTF
CDR3 length: 15; D gene: -; J gene: TRBJ2-3; clone size: -; V gene: TRBV9; CDR3 DNA: TGTGCCAGCAGCGTAGCGGGTAGCCCCACAGATACGCAGTATTTT; CDR3 protein: CASSVAGSPTDTQYF
CDR3 length: 15; D gene: -; J gene: TRBJ2-5; clone size: -; V gene: TRBV15; CDR3 DNA: TGTGCCACCAGCAGGAGGGACGGGGGCGCGGAGACCCAGTACTTC; CDR3 protein: CATSRRDGGAETQYF